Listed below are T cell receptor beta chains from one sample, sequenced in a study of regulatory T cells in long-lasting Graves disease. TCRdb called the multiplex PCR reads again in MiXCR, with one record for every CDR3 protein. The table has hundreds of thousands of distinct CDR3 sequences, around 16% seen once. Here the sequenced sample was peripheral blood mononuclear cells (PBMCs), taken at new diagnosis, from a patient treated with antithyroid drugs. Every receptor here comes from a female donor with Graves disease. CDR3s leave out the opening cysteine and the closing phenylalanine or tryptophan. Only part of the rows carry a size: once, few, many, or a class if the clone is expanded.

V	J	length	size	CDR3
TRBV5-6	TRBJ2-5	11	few	ASSLGSVQTQY
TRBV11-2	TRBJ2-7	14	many	ASSLAGILPTYEQY
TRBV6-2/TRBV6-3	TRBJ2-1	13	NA	ASSKTMSPYNEQF
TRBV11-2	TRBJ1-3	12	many	ASSWGGSGNTIY
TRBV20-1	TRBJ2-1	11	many	SAEGGTGGEQF
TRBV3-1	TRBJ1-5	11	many	ASGPGGEQPQH
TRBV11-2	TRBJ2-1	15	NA	ASSLVASGMSYNEQF
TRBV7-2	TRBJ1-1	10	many	ASSSSGWDAF
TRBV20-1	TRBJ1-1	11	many	SARGDLNTEAF
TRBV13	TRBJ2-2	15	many	ASSSDTMPAGTGELF
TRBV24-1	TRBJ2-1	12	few	ATSDFRSPNEQF
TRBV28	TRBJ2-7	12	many	ASSVQGSSYEQY
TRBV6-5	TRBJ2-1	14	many	ASSYSPLAGGNEQF
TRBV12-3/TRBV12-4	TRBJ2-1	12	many	ASSNQGVYNEQF
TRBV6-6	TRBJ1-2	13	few	ASSYSRMGGGGYT
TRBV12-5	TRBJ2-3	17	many	ASGLVVPSGGKLGDTQY
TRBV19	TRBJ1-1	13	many	ASSGQTGKNTEAF
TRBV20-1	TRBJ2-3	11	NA	SARGPGTDTQY
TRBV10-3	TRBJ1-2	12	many	AISDSLHAYGYT
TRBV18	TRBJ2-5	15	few	ASSPRPTGSPQETQY
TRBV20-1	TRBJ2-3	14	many	SAREDSPSITDTQY
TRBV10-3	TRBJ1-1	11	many	AISGTMNTEAF
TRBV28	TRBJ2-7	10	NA	ASSRQFYEQY
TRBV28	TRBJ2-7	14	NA	ASSRAESWSEDEQY
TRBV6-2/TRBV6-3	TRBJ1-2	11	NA	ASSYSIRYGYT
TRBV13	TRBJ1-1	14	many	ASSPDRGKMNTEAF
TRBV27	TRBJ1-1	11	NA	ASSLLKRTEAF
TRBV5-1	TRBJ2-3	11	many	ASSLGTVHTQY
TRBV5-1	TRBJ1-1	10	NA	ASGREGTEAF
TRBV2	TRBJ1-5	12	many	ASSGVLCNQPQH
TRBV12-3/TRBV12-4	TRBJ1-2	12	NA	ASTLWDRPYGYT
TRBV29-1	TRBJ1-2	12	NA	SVEEGGRYYGYT
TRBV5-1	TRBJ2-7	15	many	ASSLRTSEDYSYEQY
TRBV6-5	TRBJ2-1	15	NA	ASSYSSPGGTYNEQF
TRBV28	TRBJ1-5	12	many	ASSFLGGLQPQH
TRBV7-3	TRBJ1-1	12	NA	ASSPDGPNTEAF
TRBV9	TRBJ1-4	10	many	ASSGHKEKLF
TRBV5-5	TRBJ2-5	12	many	ASSPAAGGETQY
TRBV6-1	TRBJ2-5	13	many	ASRLAGGFGETQY
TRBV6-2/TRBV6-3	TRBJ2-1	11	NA	ASSRRVYNEQF
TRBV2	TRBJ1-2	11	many	ASNPEANYGYT